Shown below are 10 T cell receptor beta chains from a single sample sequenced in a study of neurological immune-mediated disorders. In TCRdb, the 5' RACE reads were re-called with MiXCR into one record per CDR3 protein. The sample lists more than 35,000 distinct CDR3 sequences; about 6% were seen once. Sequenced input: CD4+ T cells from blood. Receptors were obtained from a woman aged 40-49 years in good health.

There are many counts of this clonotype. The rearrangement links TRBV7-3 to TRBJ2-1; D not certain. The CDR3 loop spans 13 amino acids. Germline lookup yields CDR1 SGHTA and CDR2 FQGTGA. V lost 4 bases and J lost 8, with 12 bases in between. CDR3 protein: CASSSRVSDEQFF. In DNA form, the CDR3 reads TGTGCCAGCAGCTCCCGGGTAAGCGATGAGCAGTTCTTC.

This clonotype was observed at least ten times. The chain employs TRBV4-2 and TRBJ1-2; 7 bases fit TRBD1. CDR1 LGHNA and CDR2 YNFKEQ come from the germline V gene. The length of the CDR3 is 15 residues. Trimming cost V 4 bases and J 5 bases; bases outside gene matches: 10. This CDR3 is CASSPGGGQEYGYTF. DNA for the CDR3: TGTGCCAGCAGCCCCGGTGGAGGACAGGAGTATGGCTACACCTTC.

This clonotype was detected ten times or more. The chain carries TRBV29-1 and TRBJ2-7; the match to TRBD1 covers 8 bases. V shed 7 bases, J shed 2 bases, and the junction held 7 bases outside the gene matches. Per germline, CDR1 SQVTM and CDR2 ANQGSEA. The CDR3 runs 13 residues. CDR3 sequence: CSAGQGGTYEQYF. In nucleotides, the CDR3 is TGCAGCGCCGGACAGGGTGGTACCTACGAGCAGTACTTC.

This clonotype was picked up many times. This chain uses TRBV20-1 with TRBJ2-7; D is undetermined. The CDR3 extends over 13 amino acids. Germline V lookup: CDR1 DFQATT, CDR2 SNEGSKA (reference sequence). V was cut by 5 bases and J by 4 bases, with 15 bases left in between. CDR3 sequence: CSARQLGLYEQYF. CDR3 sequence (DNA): TGCAGTGCTCGTCAATTAGGCCTTTACGAGCAGTACTTC.

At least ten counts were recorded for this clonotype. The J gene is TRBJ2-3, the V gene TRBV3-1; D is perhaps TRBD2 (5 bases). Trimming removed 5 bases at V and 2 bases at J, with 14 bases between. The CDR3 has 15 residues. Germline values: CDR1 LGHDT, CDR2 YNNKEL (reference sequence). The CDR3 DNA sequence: TGTGCCAGCAGCGGCGGGCCAACCACCACAGATACGCAGTATTTT. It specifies CASSGGPTTTDTQYF.

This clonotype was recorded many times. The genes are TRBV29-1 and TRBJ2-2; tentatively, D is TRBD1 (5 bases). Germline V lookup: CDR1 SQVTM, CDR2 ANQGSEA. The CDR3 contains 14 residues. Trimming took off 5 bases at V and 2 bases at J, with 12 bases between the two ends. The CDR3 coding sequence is TGCAGCGTTCCCCTGACAGCTAACACCGGGGAGCTGTTTTTT. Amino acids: CSVPLTANTGELFF.

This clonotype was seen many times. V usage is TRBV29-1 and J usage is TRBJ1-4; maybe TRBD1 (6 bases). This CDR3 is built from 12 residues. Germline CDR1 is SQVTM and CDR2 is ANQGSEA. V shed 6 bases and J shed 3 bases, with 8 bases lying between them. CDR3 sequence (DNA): TGCAGCGTCACAGGGTCTAATGAAAAACTGTTTTTT. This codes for CSVTGSNEKLFF.

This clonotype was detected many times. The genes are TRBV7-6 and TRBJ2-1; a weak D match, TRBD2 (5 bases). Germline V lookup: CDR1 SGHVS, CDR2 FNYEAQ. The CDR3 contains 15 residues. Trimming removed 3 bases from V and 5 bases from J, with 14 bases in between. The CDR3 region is CASSFSVPPDNEQFF. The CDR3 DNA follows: TGTGCCAGCAGCTTTAGCGTCCCCCCGGACAATGAGCAGTTCTTC.

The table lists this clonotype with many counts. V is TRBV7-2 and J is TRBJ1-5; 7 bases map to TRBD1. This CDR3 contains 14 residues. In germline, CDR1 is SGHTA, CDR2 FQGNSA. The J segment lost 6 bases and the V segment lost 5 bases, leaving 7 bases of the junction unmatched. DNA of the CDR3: TGTGCCAGCAGCCCGGAGGGGGCGGCTCAGCCCCAGCATTTT. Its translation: CASSPEGAAQPQHF. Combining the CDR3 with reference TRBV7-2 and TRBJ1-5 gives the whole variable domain GAGVSQSPSNKVTEKGKDVELRCDPISGHTALYWYRQSLGQGLEFLIYFQGNSAPDKSGLPSDRFSAERTGGSVSTLTIQRTQQEDSAVYLCASSPEGAAQPQHFGDGTRLSIL.

The CDR3 DNA sequence: TGCAGTGCTAGGGGACAGGGAAAAGAAGAGACCCAGTACTTC. Translation: CSARGQGKEETQYF. The chain recombines TRBV20-1 with TRBJ2-5; 9 positions agree with TRBD1. The V gene end was trimmed by 3 bases and the J gene end by 3 bases; junction bases not matched to a gene: 5. The CDR3 is 14 amino acids. CDR1 and CDR2 from the germline V gene are DFQATT and SNEGSKA (reference sequence).